This TCR beta chain was captured in a study of CD8 T cells in ankylosing spondylitis. It was by quantitative 5'-RACE with molecular barcodes that TCR beta libraries were made. TCRdb re-called the 5' RACE reads with MiXCR, one entry per CDR3 protein. This sample yields more than 100,000 distinct CDR3 sequences, of which 9.5% to 12% are seen a single time; about 4% belongs to the top ten. Germline CDR1 reads MNHNS; CDR2 reads SASEGT. The germline V and J ends were trimmed by 8 bases and 0 bases, with 10 bases remaining between them. The length of the CDR3 is 14 residues. The table lists this clonotype with many counts.

Sequencing used blood, either unsorted or a sorted T cell fraction (not recorded which). V usage is TRBV6-1 and J usage is TRBJ1-4; a possible D gene is TRBD1 (6 bases). The source of this sequence is a female donor with ankylosing spondylitis or in good health (not recorded which). CDR3 amino acids: CASLTGPTNEKLFF. CDR3 nucleotide sequence: TGTGCCAGCTTGACAGGACCAACTAATGAAAAACTGTTTTTT.